This T cell receptor beta chain was found in a study of blood T cell repertoires in COVID-19. Study summary: Specimens from acute and convalescent COVID-19 originated in the United States, Italy and Spain.

The repertoire was sequenced with immunoSEQ multiplex PCR; TCRdb's copy has only in-frame clones and lacks some. The sample has approximately 200,000 clones, around 81% seen once; the top ten hold over 2.5%. The ends were cut back, 3 bases at V and 2 bases at J, with 10 bases in the middle. The CDR3 sequence is 14 residues long. Per the germline V gene, CDR1 is MDHEN and CDR2 is SYDVKM. V is TRBV28 and J is TRBJ2-5; no definite D call. This TCR derives from a woman in her twenties or thirties who had recovered from COVID-19. The sample consisted of peripheral blood. DNA of the CDR3: TGTGCCAGCAGTTTTCGAGGCCAACAAGAGACCCAGTACTTC. It encodes CASSFRGQQETQYF.